This T cell receptor (beta chain) is from a study of T cell clonotyping in hematopoietic cell transplantation. Described time point: recipient sample about 28 days before transplant, after cytoreduction. Turning to this clone: Its specificity is unknown. The limits of the CDR3 on the DNA are not certain, so only TCRdb's listed CDR3 is given.

Study-wide points: At the given depth, recipient repertoires were over 95% de novo clonotypes. After transplant, recipient diversity fell while pathologically expanded clonotypes grew through day 180.

The method was immunoSEQ multiplex PCR; TCRdb's version includes in-frame clones alone and lacks a portion of them. The top ten hold 1.5% to 2% of the sample, which has about 36,000 clones, 85% to 95% seen once. The CDR3 comprises 17 residues, both ends counted. Germline V gene sequence: CDR1 MGHRA, CDR2 YSYEKL. V is TRBV4-1 and J is TRBJ1-1. Sequencing was performed on peripheral blood mononuclear cells, taken before stem cell transplant. The source is a man between 40 and 49 years old with chronic myeloid leukemia. Some clones in this sample may be carry-over from other donors' samples. The CDR3 sequence is CASSLSGPVRIDTEAFF.